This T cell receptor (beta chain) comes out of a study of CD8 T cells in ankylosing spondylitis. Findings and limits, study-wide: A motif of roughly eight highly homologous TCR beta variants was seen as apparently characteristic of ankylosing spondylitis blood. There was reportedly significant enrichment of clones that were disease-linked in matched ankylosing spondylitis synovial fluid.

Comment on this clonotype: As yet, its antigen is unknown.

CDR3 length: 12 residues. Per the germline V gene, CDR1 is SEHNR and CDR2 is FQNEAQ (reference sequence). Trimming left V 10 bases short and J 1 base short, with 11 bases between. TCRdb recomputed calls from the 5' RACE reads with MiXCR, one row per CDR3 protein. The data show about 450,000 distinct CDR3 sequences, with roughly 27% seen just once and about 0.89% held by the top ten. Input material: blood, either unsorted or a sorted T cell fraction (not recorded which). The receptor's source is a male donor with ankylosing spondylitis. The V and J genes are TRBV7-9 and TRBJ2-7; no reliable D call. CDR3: CATRDLSYEQYF. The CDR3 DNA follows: TGTGCCACTCGAGACTTGTCCTACGAGCAGTACTTC.